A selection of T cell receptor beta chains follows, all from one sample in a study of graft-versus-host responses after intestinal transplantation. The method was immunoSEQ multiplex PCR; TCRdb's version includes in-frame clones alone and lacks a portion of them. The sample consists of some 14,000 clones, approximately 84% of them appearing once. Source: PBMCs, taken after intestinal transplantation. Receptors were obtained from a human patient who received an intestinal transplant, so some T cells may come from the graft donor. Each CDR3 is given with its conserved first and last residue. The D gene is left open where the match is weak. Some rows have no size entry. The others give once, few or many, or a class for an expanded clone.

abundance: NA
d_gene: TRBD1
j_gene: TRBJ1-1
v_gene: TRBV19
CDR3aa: CASGQGVSEAFF
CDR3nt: TGTGCGAGTGGACAGGGGGTCAGTGAAGCTTTCTTT

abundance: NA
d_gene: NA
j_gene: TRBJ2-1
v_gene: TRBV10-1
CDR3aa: CASSESRAYNEQFF
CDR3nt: TGCGCCAGCAGTGAGTCACGGGCTTACAATGAGCAGTTCTTC

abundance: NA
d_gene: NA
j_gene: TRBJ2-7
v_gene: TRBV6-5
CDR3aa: CASSYSAAGSYEQYF
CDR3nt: TGTGCCAGCAGTTACTCCGCCGCGGGCAGCTACGAGCAGTACTTC

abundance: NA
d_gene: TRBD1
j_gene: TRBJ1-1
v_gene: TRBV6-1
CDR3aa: CASTSQGQMNTEAFF
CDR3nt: TGTGCCAGCACCTCCCAGGGACAGATGAACACTGAAGCTTTCTTT

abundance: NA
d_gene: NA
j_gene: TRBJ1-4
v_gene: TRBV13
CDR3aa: CASSLFGTNEKLFF
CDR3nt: TGTGCCAGCAGCTTATTCGGAACTAATGAAAAACTGTTTTTT

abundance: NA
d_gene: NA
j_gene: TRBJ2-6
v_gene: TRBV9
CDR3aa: CASSVQGAGANVLTF
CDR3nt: TGTGCCAGCAGCGTACAGGGTGCTGGGGCCAACGTCCTGACTTTC

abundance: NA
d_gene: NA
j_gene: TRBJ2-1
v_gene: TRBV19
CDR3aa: CASRRGDEQFF
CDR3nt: TGTGCCAGTCGACGTGGGGATGAGCAGTTCTTC

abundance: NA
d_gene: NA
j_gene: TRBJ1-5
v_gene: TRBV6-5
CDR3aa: CASSGGSWNQPQHF
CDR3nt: TGTGCCAGCAGCGGGGGGTCTTGGAATCAGCCCCAGCATTTT

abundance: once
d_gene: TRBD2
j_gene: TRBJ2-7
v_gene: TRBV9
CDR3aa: CASSPREASGSIGEQYF
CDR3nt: TGTGCCAGCAGCCCTCGGGAGGCTAGCGGGAGTATAGGCGAGCAGTACTTC

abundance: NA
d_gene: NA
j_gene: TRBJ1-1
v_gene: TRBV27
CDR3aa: CASSLFPGAEAFF
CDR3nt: TGTGCCAGCAGTTTATTCCCGGGCGCTGAAGCTTTCTTT

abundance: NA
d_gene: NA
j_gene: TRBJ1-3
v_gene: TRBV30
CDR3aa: CAWSVRGSGSGNTIYF
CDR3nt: TGTGCCTGGAGTGTACGAGGGTCCGGTTCTGGAAACACCATATATTTT

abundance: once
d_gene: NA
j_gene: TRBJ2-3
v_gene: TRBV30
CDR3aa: CAWGTGGTDTQYF
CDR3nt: TGTGCCTGGGGGACGGGGGGCACAGATACGCAGTATTTT

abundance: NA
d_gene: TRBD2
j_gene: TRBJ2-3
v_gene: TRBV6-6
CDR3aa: CASSFGTTGGDTQYF
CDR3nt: TGTGCCAGCAGTTTTGGGACTACCGGGGGGGATACGCAGTATTTT

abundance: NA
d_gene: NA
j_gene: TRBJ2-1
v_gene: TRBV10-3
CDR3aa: CAISESGVAGGEQFF
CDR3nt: TGTGCCATCAGTGAGAGTGGAGTAGCAGGAGGGGAGCAGTTCTTC

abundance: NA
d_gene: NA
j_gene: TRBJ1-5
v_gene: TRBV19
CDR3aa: CASSIRTGNQPQHF
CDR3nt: TGTGCCAGTAGTATTCGGACGGGCAATCAGCCCCAGCATTTT

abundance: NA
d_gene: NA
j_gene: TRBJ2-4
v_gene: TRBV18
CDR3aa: CASEPGTRKNIQYF
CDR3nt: TGTGCCAGCGAGCCCGGGACAAGGAAAAACATTCAGTACTTC

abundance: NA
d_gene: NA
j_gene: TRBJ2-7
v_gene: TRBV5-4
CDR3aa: CASSFGGNEQYF
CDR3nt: TGTGCCAGCAGCTTCGGTGGGAACGAGCAGTACTTC

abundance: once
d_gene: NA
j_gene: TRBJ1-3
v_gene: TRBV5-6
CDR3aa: CASSLLWAENTIYF
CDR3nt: TGTGCCAGCAGCTTGCTGTGGGCCGAAAACACCATATATTTT

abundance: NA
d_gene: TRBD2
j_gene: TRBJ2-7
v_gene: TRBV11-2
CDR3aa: CASSDSGTRIYEQYF
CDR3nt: TGTGCCAGCAGCGATTCCGGGACTAGGATTTACGAGCAGTACTTC

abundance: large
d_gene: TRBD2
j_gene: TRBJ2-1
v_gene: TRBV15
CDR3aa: CATSRDTGGSYNEQFF
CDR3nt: TGTGCCACCAGCAGAGATACGGGGGGCTCCTACAATGAGCAGTTCTTC

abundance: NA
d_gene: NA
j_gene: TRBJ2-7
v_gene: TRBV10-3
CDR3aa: CAISRGSEHEQYF
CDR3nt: TGTGCCATCTCCCGCGGTAGCGAGCACGAGCAGTACTTC

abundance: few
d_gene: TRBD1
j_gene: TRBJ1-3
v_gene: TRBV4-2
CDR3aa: CASSHDEGTGGNTIYF
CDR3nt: TGTGCCAGCAGCCACGACGAAGGGACAGGAGGAAACACCATATATTTT

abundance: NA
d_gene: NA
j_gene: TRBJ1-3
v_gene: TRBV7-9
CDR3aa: CASAWARAGNTIYF
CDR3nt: TGTGCCAGCGCGTGGGCGCGGGCTGGAAACACCATATATTTT

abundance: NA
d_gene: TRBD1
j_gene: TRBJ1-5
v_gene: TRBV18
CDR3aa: CASSPEGADGQPQHF
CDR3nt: TGTGCCAGCTCACCAGAGGGGGCGGACGGACAGCCCCAGCATTTT

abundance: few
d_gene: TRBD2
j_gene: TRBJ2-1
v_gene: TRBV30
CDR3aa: CAWSPGLAGNEQFF
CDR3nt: TGTGCCTGGAGTCCTGGCCTAGCGGGAAATGAGCAGTTCTTC

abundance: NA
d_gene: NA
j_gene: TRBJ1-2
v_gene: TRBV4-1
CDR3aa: CASSQDRLGYTF
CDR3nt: TGCGCCAGCAGCCAAGATCGGCTTGGCTACACCTTC

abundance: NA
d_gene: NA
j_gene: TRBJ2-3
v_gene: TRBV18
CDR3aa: CASSRTSSASTDTQYF
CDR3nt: TGTGCCAGCTCACGGACCTCTAGCGCCAGCACAGATACGCAGTATTTT

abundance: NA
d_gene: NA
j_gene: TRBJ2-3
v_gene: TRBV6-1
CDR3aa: CASSVRGGRDPTDTQYF
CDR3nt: TGTGCCAGCAGTGTACGGGGTGGCAGAGATCCCACAGATACGCAGTATTTT

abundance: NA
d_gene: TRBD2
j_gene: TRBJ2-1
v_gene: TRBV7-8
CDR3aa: CASSLEVAGGRPYNEQFF
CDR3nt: TGTGCCAGCAGCTTAGAGGTAGCGGGAGGCCGACCCTACAATGAGCAGTTCTTC

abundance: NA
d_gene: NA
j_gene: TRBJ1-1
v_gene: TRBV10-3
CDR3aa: CAISERGNTEAFF
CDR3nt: TGTGCCATCAGTGAGCGGGGAAACACTGAAGCTTTCTTT

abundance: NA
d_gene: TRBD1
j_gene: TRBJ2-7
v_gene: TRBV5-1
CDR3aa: CASSLIGQGSEQYF
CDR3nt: TGCGCCAGCAGCTTGATTGGACAGGGGTCCGAGCAGTACTTC

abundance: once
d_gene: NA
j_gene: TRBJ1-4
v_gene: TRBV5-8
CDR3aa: CASDLASGIEEEKLFF
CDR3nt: TGTGCCAGCGACCTCGCCTCCGGGATCGAAGAGGAAAAACTGTTTTTT

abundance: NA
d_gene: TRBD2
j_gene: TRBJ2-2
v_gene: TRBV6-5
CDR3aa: CASSYSAGGVGELFF
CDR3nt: TGTGCCAGCAGTTACTCAGCGGGAGGGGTCGGGGAGCTGTTTTTT

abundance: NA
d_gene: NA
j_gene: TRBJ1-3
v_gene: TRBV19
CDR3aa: CASSTDSDENTIYF
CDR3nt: TGTGCCAGTAGCACAGACAGCGATGAAAACACCATATATTTT

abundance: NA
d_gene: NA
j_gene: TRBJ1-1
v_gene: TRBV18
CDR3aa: CASSPPRFGLGNTEAFF
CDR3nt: TGTGCCAGCTCACCACCCCGATTTGGATTGGGGAACACTGAAGCTTTCTTT

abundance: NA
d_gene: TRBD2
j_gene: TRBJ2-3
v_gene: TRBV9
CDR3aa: CASSKGLAGEIADTQYF
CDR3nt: TGTGCCAGCAGCAAGGGACTAGCGGGAGAGATCGCAGATACGCAGTATTTT

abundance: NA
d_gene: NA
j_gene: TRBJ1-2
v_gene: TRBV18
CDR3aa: CASSPREILLPTNYGYTF
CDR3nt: TGTGCCAGCTCACCGCGGGAGATACTATTACCGACTAACTATGGCTACACCTTC

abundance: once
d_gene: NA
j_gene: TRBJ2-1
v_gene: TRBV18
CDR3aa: CASSPSLGGNNEQFF
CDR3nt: TGTGCCAGCTCACCAAGCTTGGGCGGAAACAATGAGCAGTTCTTC

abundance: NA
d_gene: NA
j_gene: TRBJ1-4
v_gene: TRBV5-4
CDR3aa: CASSYDRQELFF
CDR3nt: TGTGCCAGCAGCTACGACAGGCAGGAACTGTTTTTT

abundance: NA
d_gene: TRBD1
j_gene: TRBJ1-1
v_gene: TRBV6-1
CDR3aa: CASYGTGKGEAFF
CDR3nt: TGTGCCAGCTACGGGACAGGGAAGGGCGAAGCTTTCTTT